This TCR beta chain was captured in a study of T cells after posttransplantation cyclophosphamide. Sequenced by immunoSEQ multiplex PCR; TCRdb stores in-frame clones only, minus some. The specimen has approximately 35,000 clones, none found just once. This clone came up a few times. Sequencing was done on a sample of PBMCs. This receptor was taken from a woman younger than 45 in good health and a related stem cell transplant donor.

The CDR3 is CAWSAQGEVASNQPQHF. The CDR3 DNA sequence: TGTGCCTGGAGTGCTCAGGGGGAGGTAGCAAGCAATCAGCCCCAGCATTTT. The rearrangement links TRBV30 to TRBJ1-5, with 7 bases matching TRBD1. Germline-derived CDR1 and CDR2 are GTSNPN and SVGIG (reference sequence). The V gene end was trimmed by 1 base and the J gene end by 1 base; junction bases not matched to a gene: 10. This CDR3 comprises 17 residues.